The 30 T cell receptor beta chains below come from one sample, sequenced in a study of blood T cells in healthy people across ages. Primers used in a second PCR of roughly 7 to 12 cycles were a sample-barcoded 5' primer and a J-beta primer mix. MiXCR, applied by TCRdb to the 5' RACE reads, yields one record per CDR3 protein. Among about 730,000 distinct CDR3 sequences listed, about 42% were seen once. The material sequenced was blood. These receptors were obtained from a woman aged 55 to 70 in good health.

This chain uses TRBV6-5 with TRBJ2-7; TRBD2 agrees at 12 bases. After removal of 4 bases from V and 2 bases from J, the junction contained 3 bases not matched to a gene. Germline CDR1 reads MNHEY; CDR2 reads SVGAGI. The CDR3 has 15 amino acids. The chain's CDR3 is CASSSTSGRPYEQYF. The DNA of the CDR3 is TGTGCCAGCAGTTCGACTAGCGGGAGACCCTACGAGCAGTACTTC.

This clonotype was observed a handful of times. The rearrangement uses TRBV7-2 and TRBJ2-1; 10 nucleotides line up with TRBD1. The CDR3 has 14 amino acids. Germline CDR1 reads SGHTA; CDR2 reads FQGNSA. Trimming took 0 bases from V and 10 from J; bases not matched to a gene: 3. CDR3 sequence: CASSLAGTGVEQFF. DNA for the CDR3: TGTGCCAGCAGCTTAGCGGGGACAGGGGTCGAGCAGTTCTTC.

The table lists this clonotype with a count of one. This sequence joins TRBV4-2 and TRBJ2-5, with 10 bases lining up with TRBD2. The V segment lost 3 bases and the J segment 4 bases; nucleotides outside the gene matches: 14. CDR3 length: 18 residues. Germline CDR1 is LGHNA and CDR2 is YNFKEQ. CDR3 bases: TGTGCCAGCAGCCACCCCGGGACTAGCGAGAGGGCCGCAGAGACCCAGTACTTC. Translation gives CASSHPGTSERAAETQYF.

The CDR3 DNA sequence: TGTGCCAGCAGCGCGGGACAGGGGCGAGGGCCCCAGCATTTT. It translates to CASSAGQGRGPQHF. The chain carries TRBV2 and TRBJ1-5; TRBD1 matches at 10 bases. The CDR3 is made up of 14 amino acids. Per the germline V gene, CDR1 is SNHLY and CDR2 is FYNNEI. V shed 6 bases, J shed 9 bases, and the junction held 8 bases outside the gene matches.

The chain couples TRBV12-3 or TRBV12-4 to TRBJ1-1; D uncertain. This CDR3 spans 15 amino acids. Trimming took off 3 bases at V and 3 bases at J, with 14 bases between the two ends. CDR3 nucleotides: TGTGCCAGCAGTTTTACGGAGGGCGGGGACACTGAAGCTTTCTTT. As protein: CASSFTEGGDTEAFF.

This clonotype was counted a few times. At one end the junction does not follow the germline gene, possibly because of a read error. This chain connects TRBV6-2 or TRBV6-3 to TRBJ1-5, with D possibly being TRBD1 (5 bases). Germline assignment: CDR1 MNHEY and CDR2 SVGEGT. The CDR3 has 16 residues. CDR3 coding DNA: TGTGCCAGCAGTTTTTCCCCCAGGGCTGGCAACCAGCCCCAGCATTTT. This sequence encodes CASSFSPRAGNQPQHF.

The gene calls are TRBV29-1 and TRBJ1-5; 8 bases line up with TRBD1. With V trimmed by 7 bases and J by 5 bases, 7 bases remained unmatched. The CDR3 is 13 amino acids. Germline V lookup: CDR1 SQVTM, CDR2 ANQGSEA. The CDR3 protein is CSATTGVDQPQHF. In nucleotides, the CDR3 is TGCAGCGCTACGACAGGGGTGGATCAGCCCCAGCATTTT.

Notes on this clonotype: A much larger clone lies one base from this, so it may be a read error. The chain is built from TRBV9 and TRBJ2-1; either TRBD1 or TRBD2 may fit D (5 bases each). The better agreement between TRBJ2-7 and the DNA end casts doubt on the J call. Germline V gene lookup returns CDR1 SGDLS and CDR2 YYNGEE. The length of the CDR3 is 16 residues. The CDR3 region has the DNA TGTGCCAGCAGCGGGGTTCAGGGACGGAACCACAATGAGCAGTACTTC. The encoded protein is CASSGVQGRNHNEQYF.

The sample holds a few counts of this clonotype. The gene calls are TRBV28 and TRBJ1-2, with TRBD1 identical over 10 bases. This CDR3 is built from 14 residues. Germline CDR1 reads MDHEN; CDR2 reads SYDVKM. V lost 5 bases and J lost 4; bases outside the gene matches: 4. The CDR3 DNA sequence: TGTGCCAGCAGTCGAGACAGGGGGCCCTATGGCTACACCTTC. Encoded protein: CASSRDRGPYGYTF.

The chain carries TRBV15 and TRBJ2-7; 11 nucleotides align to TRBD2. CDR3 length: 15 amino acids. After removal of 5 bases from V and 10 bases from J, the junction contained 13 bases not matched to a gene. Germline V gene data show CDR1 as LNHNV and CDR2 as YYDKDF (reference sequence). The CDR3 DNA follows: TGTGCCACCAGCGTCCGAACTAGCGGGAGTGAGTCCCAGTACTTC. It encodes CATSVRTSGSESQYF.

In its sample, this clonotype was seen many times. The rearrangement joins TRBV14 to TRBJ1-2, with TRBD1 as a possible D gene (5 bases). The CDR3 spans 13 residues. With 3 bases removed from V and 4 bases from J, the gap between germline ends came to 9 bases. CDR1 SGHDN and CDR2 FVKESK come from the germline V gene. The DNA for the CDR3 is TGTGCCAGCAGCCAGCCGGGACTCTATGGCTACACCTTC. Its translation is CASSQPGLYGYTF. The full variable domain, completed using reference TRBV14 and TRBJ1-2, is EAGVTQFPSHSVIEKGQTVTLRCDPISGHDNLYWYRRVMGKEIKFLLHFVKESKQDESGMPNNRFLAERTGGTYSTLKVQPAELEDSGVYFCASSQPGLYGYTFGSGTRLTVV.

The chain employs TRBV11-2 and TRBJ2-5; D not certain. The germline V gene encodes CDR1 SGHAT and CDR2 FQNNGV. The CDR3 runs to 14 residues. V was trimmed by 0 bases and J by 5 bases, leaving 10 bases between them. The CDR3 loop reads CASSLELGRETQYF. The CDR3 region has the DNA TGTGCCAGCAGCTTAGAGCTCGGTCGGGAGACCCAGTACTTC. Looking up the rest from reference TRBV11-2 and TRBJ2-5 gives the full variable domain: EAGVAQSPRYKIIEKRQSVAFWCNPISGHATLYWYQQILGQGPKLLIQFQNNGVVDDSQLPKDRFSAERLKGVDSTLKIQPAKLEDSAVYLCASSLELGRETQYFGPGTRLLVL.

Remarks on this clonotype: A much more abundant neighbour one base away suggests this may be a read error. The chain joins TRBV6-2 or TRBV6-3 to TRBJ2-5, with 10 positions matching TRBD2. Near its end, the DNA agrees better with TRBJ2-7, so the J call may be wrong. The germline CDR1 and CDR2 sequences are MNHEY and SVGEGT. The CDR3 is made up of 16 amino acids. In DNA form, the CDR3 reads TGTGCCAGCAGTTACTCTCGGAGCGGGGGGGCCGACGAGCAGTACTTC. This sequence encodes CASSYSRSGGADEQYF.

This clonotype appeared a few times. The rearrangement joins TRBV10-3 to TRBJ1-1; no clear D gene. Looked up from germline, CDR1 is ENHRY and CDR2 is SYGVKD. V was shortened by 6 bases and J by 1 base, with 12 bases between the two germline ends. There are 14 residues in the CDR3. Here the CDR3 reads CAISPLGGNTEAFF. In nucleotides, the CDR3 is TGTGCCATCAGCCCCCTCGGAGGGAACACTGAAGCTTTCTTT.

The chain carries TRBV5-1 and TRBJ2-1; D remains ambiguous. Gene TRBJ2-7 matches the end of the DNA better, so the J call may be wrong. This CDR3 has 14 residues. The germline CDR1 and CDR2 sequences are SGHRS and YFSETQ. CDR3 nucleotides: TGCGCCAGCAGCTCGGCAAACTCCTACAATGAGCAGTACTTC. It translates to CASSSANSYNEQYF.

This clonotype has a handful of counts. The chain is built from TRBV6-1 and TRBJ2-5; D not resolved. The length of the CDR3 is 14 residues. Germline-derived CDR1 and CDR2 are MNHNS and SASEGT. V lost 6 bases and J 0 bases, leaving 11 bases between the germline ends. CDR3: CASRPQIYQETQYF. For the CDR3, the DNA is TGTGCCAGCAGACCACAGATTTACCAAGAGACCCAGTACTTC.

Notes on this clonotype: Since a much larger clone is just one base distant, this may be a read error. The chain carries TRBV3-1 and TRBJ2-1; perhaps TRBD2 as D (6 bases). The CDR3 is 15 amino acids. The germline V gene has CDR1 LGHDT and CDR2 YNNKEL (reference sequence). CDR3 residues: CASSQGGEDYSEQFF. Here the CDR3 DNA reads TGTGCCAGCAGCCAGGGTGGGGAGGATTACAGTGAGCAGTTCTTC.

The V call is TRBV7-2, the J call TRBJ2-5; maybe TRBD1 (5 bases). Trimming cost V 4 bases and J 2 bases, with 17 bases left between them. There are 16 residues in the CDR3. Germline-derived CDR1 and CDR2 are SGHTA and FQGNSA. The CDR3: CASSSQGSSRQETQYF. In nucleotides, the CDR3 is TGTGCCAGCAGCTCCCAGGGATCCTCCCGACAAGAGACCCAGTACTTC.

This clonotype was observed a few times. V usage is TRBV10-1 and J usage is TRBJ2-7; D perhaps matches TRBD1 (5 bases). This CDR3 contains 14 residues. Germline V gives CDR1 WNHNN, CDR2 SYGVQD (reference sequence). V gave up 3 bases and J gave up 1 base, with 10 bases separating them. The CDR3: CASSDHRSSYEQYF. The CDR3 DNA is TGCGCCAGCAGTGATCACAGGTCTTCCTACGAGCAGTACTTC.

The chain has TRBV18 and TRBJ2-7, with D perhaps TRBD2 (6 bases). Germline values: CDR1 KGHSH, CDR2 LQKENI. V lost 2 bases to trimming and J lost 0 bases, with 14 bases between them. The CDR3 has 16 residues. This chain's CDR3 is CASSPGGRTDSYEQYF. The CDR3, as DNA: TGTGCCAGCTCACCAGGGGGGAGGACGGACTCCTACGAGCAGTACTTC.

The V call is TRBV20-1, the J call TRBJ2-1, with 15 bases lining up with TRBD2. CDR1 and CDR2 from the germline V gene are DFQATT and SNEGSKA (reference sequence). The CDR3 runs to 14 residues. Trimming cost V 6 bases and J 12 bases; bases outside gene matches: 9. CDR3 in DNA: TGCAGTGCACGCCCGGGACTAGCGGGGGGCGCGCAGTTCTTC. It is translated as CSARPGLAGGAQFF.

This clonotype was seen more than once but under ten times. V is TRBV6-2 or TRBV6-3 and J is TRBJ2-7, with TRBD2 as a possible D gene (5 bases). The CDR3 is made up of 14 amino acids. Trimming cost V 7 bases and J 2 bases, with 15 bases left between them. The germline V gene encodes CDR1 MNHEY and CDR2 SVGEGT. CDR3 sequence reads: CASTLLGAAYEQYF. CDR3 DNA sequence: TGTGCCAGCACCTTACTGGGAGCCGCCTACGAGCAGTACTTC.

This chain connects TRBV20-1 to TRBJ2-4; 10 nucleotides line up with TRBD2. There are 16 residues in the CDR3. The V and J ends lost 0 bases and 0 bases, in that order; junction bases with no gene match: 2. CDR1 is DFQATT and CDR2 is SNEGSKA in the germline V gene (reference sequence). CDR3 nucleotide sequence: TGCAGTGCTAGAGACGCTAGCGGGAGAGCCAAAAACATTCAGTACTTC. Protein: CSARDASGRAKNIQYF.

This clonotype was seen once. A clone one base away is much larger, so this may be a read error. The chain recombines TRBV29-1 with TRBJ2-7; D is uncertain. Deletions cut 4 bases from V and 0 bases from J, with 13 bases between. From germline, CDR1 is SQVTM and CDR2 ANQGSEA. There are 14 residues in the CDR3. CDR3 nucleotides: TGCAGCGTTGTCGCCACAGCCAGCTCCTACGAGCAGTACTTC. This translates into CSVVATASSYEQYF.

Comments on this clonotype: One end of the junction fails to match germline, which may point to a read error. The rearrangement links TRBV7-2 to TRBJ1-1, with D unclear. The CDR3 has 10 amino acids. Germline loops: CDR1 SGHTA, CDR2 FQGNSA. The CDR3 region is CSSRFGEAFF. DNA of the CDR3: TGTTCCAGCAGGTTTGGAGAAGCTTTCTTT. The variable domain in full, with the rest retrieved from reference TRBV7-2 and TRBJ1-1, is GAGVSQSPSNKVTEKGKDVELRCDPISGHTALYWYRQSLGQGLEFLIYFQGNSAPDKSGLPSDRFSAERTGGSVSTLTIQRTQQEDSAVYLCSSRFGEAFFGQGTRLTVV.

This chain joins TRBV14 and TRBJ1-1; D call uncertain. V was cut by 0 bases and J by 1 base, with 9 bases left in between. The CDR3 contains 15 residues. CDR1 and CDR2 from the germline V gene are SGHDN and FVKESK. The CDR3, as DNA: TGTGCCAGCAGCCAAGATATCCCGTGGAACACTGAAGCTTTCTTT. Translated: CASSQDIPWNTEAFF. Drawing the rest from reference TRBV14 and TRBJ1-1, the complete variable domain is EAGVTQFPSHSVIEKGQTVTLRCDPISGHDNLYWYRRVMGKEIKFLLHFVKESKQDESGMPNNRFLAERTGGTYSTLKVQPAELEDSGVYFCASSQDIPWNTEAFFGQGTRLTVV.

Of note for this clonotype: It is likely a read error, because the conserved phenylalanine at the end of the CDR3 is missing. The rearrangement uses TRBV5-1 and TRBJ2-1, with 10 bases fitting TRBD2. V gave up 4 bases and J gave up 4 bases; unmatched junction bases: 26. Germline-derived CDR1 and CDR2 are SGHRS and YFSETQ. The CDR3 covers 22 residues. In nucleotides, the CDR3 is TGCGCCAGCAGCCCAGGAGGGGCTAGCGGGAGAACCTACGACATACGATACAATGAGCAGTTCCTC. Its protein product is CASSPGGASGRTYDIRYNEQFL.

The V call is TRBV7-9, the J call TRBJ2-7; no definite D call. Per germline, CDR1 SEHNR and CDR2 FQNEAQ (reference sequence). This CDR3 region has 14 residues. V was clipped by 2 bases and J by 4 bases, with 12 bases between them. This CDR3 is CASSLSPLSYEQYF. The DNA for the CDR3 is TGTGCCAGCAGCTTATCTCCCCTGTCTTACGAGCAGTACTTC.

In its sample, this clonotype was seen a few times. CDR3 in amino acids: CASSQVAGWSTDTQYF. The CDR3, as DNA: TGCGCCAGCAGCCAAGTTGCAGGGTGGAGCACAGATACGCAGTATTTT. This sequence joins TRBV4-3 and TRBJ2-3, with a tentative D call TRBD1 (5 bases). V was pared by 1 base and J by 0 bases, with 11 bases between. Germline-derived CDR1 and CDR2 are LGHNA and YSLEER. The CDR3 contains 16 residues.

The chain carries TRBV28 and TRBJ1-1; 8 nucleotides line up with TRBD1. V was pared by 6 bases and J by 6 bases, with 15 bases of the junction left unmatched. Germline CDR1 is MDHEN and CDR2 is SYDVKM. This CDR3 has 16 amino acids. The CDR3 protein is CASRPPSRGHQAEAFF. In DNA form, the CDR3 reads TGTGCCAGCAGACCTCCGAGCAGGGGGCATCAAGCTGAAGCTTTCTTT.